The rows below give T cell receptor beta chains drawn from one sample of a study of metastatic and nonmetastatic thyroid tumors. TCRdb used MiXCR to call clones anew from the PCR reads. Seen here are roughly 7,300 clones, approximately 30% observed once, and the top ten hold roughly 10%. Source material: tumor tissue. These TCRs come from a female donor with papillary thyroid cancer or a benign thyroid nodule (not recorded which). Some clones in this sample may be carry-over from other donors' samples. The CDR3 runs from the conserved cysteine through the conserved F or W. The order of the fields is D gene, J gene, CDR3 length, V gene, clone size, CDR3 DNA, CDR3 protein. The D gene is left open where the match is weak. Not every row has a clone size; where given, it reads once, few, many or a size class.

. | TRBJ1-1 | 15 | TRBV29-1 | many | TGCAGCGTTGAAGTCGGTGGGGGGATGAATGGTGAAGCTTTCTTT | CSVEVGGGMNGEAFF
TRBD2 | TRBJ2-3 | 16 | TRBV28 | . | TGTGCCAGCAGTTTAGATAGCGGGAGTGTCACAGATACGCAGTATTTT | CASSLDSGSVTDTQYF
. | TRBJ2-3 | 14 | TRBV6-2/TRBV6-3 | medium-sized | TGTGCCAGCGCCCCCAGCGAGAGCACAGATACGCAGTATTTT | CASAPSESTDTQYF
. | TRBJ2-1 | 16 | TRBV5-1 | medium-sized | TGCGCCAGCAGCTCGTACCCCGGCAGGGGGGGGAATGAGCAGTTCTTC | CASSSYPGRGGNEQFF
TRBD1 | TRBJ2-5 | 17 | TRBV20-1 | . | TGCAGTGCTAGGGAGACGACAGGGGCTTTTGGAAGGGAGACCCAGTACTTC | CSARETTGAFGRETQYF
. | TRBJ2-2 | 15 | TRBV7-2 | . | TGTGCCAGCAGCTTAGGGGCAGGAGTCACCGGGGAGCTGTTTTTT | CASSLGAGVTGELFF
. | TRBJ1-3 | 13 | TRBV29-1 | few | TGCAGTTCAAGTAGGTGCTCTGGAAACACCATATATTTT | CSSSRCSGNTIYF
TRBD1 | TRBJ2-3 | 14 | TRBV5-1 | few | TGCGCCAGCACTCGCGGACAGGGCACAGATACGCAGTATTTT | CASTRGQGTDTQYF
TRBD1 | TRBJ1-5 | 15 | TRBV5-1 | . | TGCGCCAGCAGCCCGACAGGGGGCTCCAATCAGCCCCAGCATTTT | CASSPTGGSNQPQHF
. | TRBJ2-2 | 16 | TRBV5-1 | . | TGCGCCAGCAGCCCCTCCACAGGGTATACGACCGGGGAGCTGTTTTTT | CASSPSTGYTTGELFF
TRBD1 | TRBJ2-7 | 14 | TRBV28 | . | TGTGCCAGCAGGGGGACAGGACTCTCCTACGAGCAGTACTTC | CASRGTGLSYEQYF
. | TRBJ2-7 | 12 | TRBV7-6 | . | TGTGCCAGCAGCCAGACGGGGAACGAGCAGTACTTC | CASSQTGNEQYF
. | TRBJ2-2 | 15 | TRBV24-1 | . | TGTGCCACCAGACAGCGGAATTCGAACACCGGGGAGCTGTTTTTT | CATRQRNSNTGELFF